The clone carrying this TCR beta chain is a singleton in its sample. In the original workflow: Estimation of nucleated cell counts was performed using reference gene primer amplification. Clones were sequenced by immunoSEQ multiplex PCR, and TCRdb holds only the in-frame ones, with some missing. V and J calls and clone size are given by that table; D and trimming were obtained from the DNA. The repertoire includes 150,000 to 200,000 clones, 60% to 80% of them detected once, and about 25% sits in the top ten. The data were obtained in a study of blood T cell repertoires in COVID-19. With 4 bases removed from V and 12 bases from J, the gap between germline ends came to 19 bases. This CDR3 has 14 residues. Germline V gives CDR1 LGHDT, CDR2 YNNKEL (reference sequence).

The sample taken for sequencing was peripheral blood. This TCR was recovered from an older woman with acute or convalescent COVID-19. The genes are TRBV3-1 (or the pseudogene TRBV3-2) and TRBJ2-1; possible D gene TRBD2, 6 bases. The CDR3 bases are TGTGCCAGCAGCCTTCTGCGGCCGGGAGCAGGGCAGTTCTTC. It specifies CASSLLRPGAGQFF.